This T cell receptor (beta chain) comes out of a study of identifying expanded T cells in peripheral blood. Study-level results: Variance in clone template counts between roughly two-week samples significantly increased with total template count across all healthy donors. Technical replicates showed around 1.2 changed clones; approximately two weeks approximately 15; four weeks 19.

Sequencing was performed with immunoSEQ multiplex PCR; in TCRdb, only in-frame clones are kept and a portion is missing. The sample consists of 81,000 or so clones, less than 90% of them appearing once. Collection occurred without any documented infections or immune events in donors. Notes on this clone: What it binds is unknown.

Material for sequencing was blood. This sequence was found in a person aged 18 to 75 in good health.

DNA of the CDR3: TGTGCCAGCAGCTTAGCCCCTATAAACGAGCAGTACTTC. It is translated as CASSLAPINEQYF. The V and J genes are TRBV7-2 and TRBJ2-7; unclear D gene. Per the germline V gene, CDR1 is SGHTA and CDR2 is FQGNSA. This CDR3 comprises 13 residues. Trimming stripped 0 bases from V and 5 bases from J, with 8 bases between.